This T cell receptor (beta chain) was recorded in a study of T cell responses to AZD1222 COVID-19 vaccine. TCRdb's table, derived via immunoSEQ multiplex PCR, lists solely in-frame clones and lacks some. The data show approximately 130,000 clones, with 75% to 95% seen just once and about 7% held by the top ten. General observations from the study: Of the AZD1222 recipients, only 5 to 7 were seropositive at baseline. Repertoires in all cases were sampled only once the peak T cell response had passed. There were vaccine-associated CD4 TCRs across spike, dominant at 160-218 and 743-854.

With 2 bases removed from V and 0 bases from J, the gap between germline ends came to 6 bases. This CDR3 contains 14 residues. CDR1 and CDR2 from the germline V gene are LGHDT and YNNKEL (reference sequence). Of note for this clone: The target antigen is unknown.

The receptor comes from an adult in good health. The chain has TRBV3-1 (or the pseudogene TRBV3-2) and TRBJ2-3, with D unclear. The sample consisted of peripheral blood, taken on day 0 of AZD1222 vaccination. CDR3 amino acids: CASSQRSSTDTQYF. The DNA of the CDR3 is TGTGCCAGCAGCCAACGCAGTAGCACAGATACGCAGTATTTT.